This record covers a single T cell receptor (beta chain). The antigen remains undetermined. The sample belongs to a study of PD-1 blockade in classical Hodgkin lymphoma. Looking at the study overall: The nivolumab dose that patients received was 3 mg/kg, given intravenously every 2 weeks. Points from the study as a whole: Initiation of nivolumab under 1 year after ASCT led to exclusion of patients. Compared with baseline, CD4+ but not CD8+ TCR diversity had risen significantly by C4D1.

Some clones are missing from TCRdb's copy, which holds only in-frame ones; the method was immunoSEQ multiplex PCR. The table shows about 14,000 clones, with around 84% occurring only once. Each patient's relapse followed autologous stem cell transplantation, and brentuximab vedotin exposure varied. The starting material was peripheral blood mononuclear cells (PBMCs), obtained at baseline. The sequence was collected from a human donor with classical Hodgkin lymphoma.

The CDR3 DNA reads as TGTGCCAGCAGCCGCAGGGCGGGAAACACCATATATTTT. It translates to CASSRRAGNTIYF. V is TRBV5-5 and J is TRBJ1-3, with D maybe TRBD1 (5 bases). Trimming removed 4 bases from V and 4 bases from J, with 9 bases in between. Germline CDR1 SGHKS, CDR2 YYEKEE (reference sequence). CDR3 length equals 13 residues. The full variable domain, its missing parts supplied by reference TRBV5-5 and TRBJ1-3, is DAGVTQSPTHLIKTRGQQVTLRCSPISGHKSVSWYQQVLGQGPQFIFQYYEKEERGRGNFPDRFSARQFPNYSSELNVNALLLGDSALYLCASSRRAGNTIYFGEGSWLTVV.